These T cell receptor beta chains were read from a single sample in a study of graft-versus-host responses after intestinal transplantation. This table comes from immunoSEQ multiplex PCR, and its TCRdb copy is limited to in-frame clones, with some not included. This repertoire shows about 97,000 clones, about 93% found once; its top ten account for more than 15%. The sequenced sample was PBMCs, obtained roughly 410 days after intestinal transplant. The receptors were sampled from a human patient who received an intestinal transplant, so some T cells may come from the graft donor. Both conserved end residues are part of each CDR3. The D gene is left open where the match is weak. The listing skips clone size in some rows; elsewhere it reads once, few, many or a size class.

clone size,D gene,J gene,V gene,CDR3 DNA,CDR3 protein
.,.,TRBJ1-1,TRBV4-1,TGCGCCAGCAGCCAAGATCGACGGGGGAACACTGAAGCTTTCTTT,CASSQDRRGNTEAFF
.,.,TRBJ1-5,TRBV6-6,TGTGCCAGCAGTTACTCTTTGGTGAGTCAGCCCCAGCATTTT,CASSYSLVSQPQHF
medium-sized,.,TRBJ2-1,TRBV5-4,TGTGCCAGCAGCTTACCCGATCGGGGTAGCTGGGATGAGCAGTTCTTC,CASSLPDRGSWDEQFF
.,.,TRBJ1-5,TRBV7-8,TGTGCCAGCAGCTTAGTTTCTAGCAATCAGCCCCAGCATTTT,CASSLVSSNQPQHF
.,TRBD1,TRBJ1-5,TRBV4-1,TGCGCCAGCAGCCAAGATGGCCGGGCAGGGGGGAACGGCAATCAGCCCCAGCATTTT,CASSQDGRAGGNGNQPQHF
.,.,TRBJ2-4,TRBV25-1,TGTGCCGGAAACGAAGGGGTCCCCACAAACATTCAGTACTTC,CAGNEGVPTNIQYF
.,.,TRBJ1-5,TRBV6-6,TGTGCCAGCAGTTACTCGCGGACCGGGCCCCAGCATTTT,CASSYSRTGPQHF
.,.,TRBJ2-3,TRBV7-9,TGTGCCAGCAGCTTGAGGGGGGGGCCCGAGAATACGCAGTATTTT,CASSLRGGPENTQYF
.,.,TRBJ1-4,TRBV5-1,TGCGCCAGCAGTCTGGGGGGCACAGCAACTAATGAAAAACTGTTTTTT,CASSLGGTATNEKLFF
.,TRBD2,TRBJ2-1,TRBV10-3,TGTGCCATCACCCTAACCCCGGGACTAGCTGGGGATGAGCAGTTCTTC,CAITLTPGLAGDEQFF